This T cell receptor (beta chain) is drawn from a study of shared clonotypes between healthy human individuals. Data came from immunoSEQ multiplex PCR; TCRdb stores just in-frame clones and leaves some out. The sample lists about 2 million clones; about 95% were seen once. None of the donors, who were healthy HIV-negative adults, had recently had acute infections or vaccinations. Study-wide results and caveats: For naive CD4 cells, roughly 4.6% of clonotypes were shared across a handful of donors.

As regards this clone: Its antigen is still unknown.

This receptor was taken from a man between 18 and 35 years old in good health. What was sequenced was naive CD4+ T cells sorted from blood. The sample's subset: CD45RA+ positively selected.

The DNA of the CDR3 is TGCGCCAGCAGCGCCAATCTTAAGAACACTGAAGCTTTCTTT. It yields the protein CASSANLKNTEAFF. The genes are TRBV5-1 and TRBJ1-1; D gene unclear. The CDR3 has 14 residues. The germline V gene has CDR1 SGHRS and CDR2 YFSETQ. Trimming left V 4 bases short and J 1 base short, with 11 bases between.